This TCR beta chain comes out of a study of blood T cells in healthy people across ages. Study-wide results and limits: More naive CD4+ cells and higher diversity were found in long-lived than in aged donors. Total diversity from one million sequenced T cells was likely underestimated.

CDR1 DFQATT and CDR2 SNEGSKA come from the germline V gene (reference sequence). The J segment lost 8 bases and the V segment lost 3 bases, leaving 16 bases of the junction unmatched. The CDR3 covers 16 residues. Together with a sample-barcoded 5' primer, a J-beta primer mix was included in a second PCR lasting about 6 to 11 cycles. There were at least 3 million CDR3-containing paired-end reads obtained from each sample. TCRdb passed the 5' RACE reads through MiXCR, listing each CDR3 protein once. The sample lists approximately 1.5 million distinct CDR3 sequences; roughly 43% were seen once. Each sample yielded at least 6 micrograms of PBMC total RNA. This clonotype came up many times. The antigen is undetermined.

The chain is built from TRBV20-1 and TRBJ2-1; 7 nucleotides align to TRBD2. This receptor was taken from a woman between 18 and 29 years old in good health. The sample comprised blood. CDR3 nucleotide sequence: TGCAGTGCTAGGGCCCAGAGAGTAGCGGGTGGCGATGAGCAGTTCTTC. This gives the protein CSARAQRVAGGDEQFF.